The present T cell receptor (beta chain) was sequenced within a study of T cell responses to AZD1222 COVID-19 vaccine. Produced via immunoSEQ multiplex PCR; TCRdb's table is partial and in-frame only. The sample holds tens of thousands of clones, roughly 90% seen once. The CDR3 sequence is 15 residues long. Deletions cut 7 bases from V and 2 bases from J, with 17 bases between. Germline assignment: CDR1 LNHDA and CDR2 SQIVND (reference sequence). Source: peripheral blood, taken 28 days after the second AZD1222 dose. This clonotype was sampled from an adult who received the AZD1222 COVID-19 vaccine. The chain couples TRBV19 to TRBJ1-2; D is possibly TRBD1 (5 bases). The CDR3 DNA reads TGTGCCAGTACACTCACAAGGGGCGCGAACTATGGCTACACCTTC. It translates to CASTLTRGANYGYTF.